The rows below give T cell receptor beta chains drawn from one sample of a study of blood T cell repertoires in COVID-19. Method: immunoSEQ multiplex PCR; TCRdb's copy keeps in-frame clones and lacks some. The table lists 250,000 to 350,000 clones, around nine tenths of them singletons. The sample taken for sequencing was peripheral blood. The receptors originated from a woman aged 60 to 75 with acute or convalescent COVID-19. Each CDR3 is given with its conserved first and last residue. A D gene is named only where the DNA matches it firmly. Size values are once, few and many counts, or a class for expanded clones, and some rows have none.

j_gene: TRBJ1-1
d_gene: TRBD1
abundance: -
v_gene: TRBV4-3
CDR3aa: CASSPRQGGNTEAFF
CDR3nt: TGCGCCAGCAGCCCCCGACAGGGAGGGAACACTGAAGCTTTCTTT

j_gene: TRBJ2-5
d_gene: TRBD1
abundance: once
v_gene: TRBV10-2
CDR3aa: CASSTGQAQPQYF
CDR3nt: TGCGCCAGCAGTACTGGACAGGCCCAGCCCCAGTACTTC

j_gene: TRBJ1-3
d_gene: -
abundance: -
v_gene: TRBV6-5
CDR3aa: CASTPAGAKNTIYF
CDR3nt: TGTGCCAGCACGCCGGCGGGGGCTAAAAACACCATATATTTT

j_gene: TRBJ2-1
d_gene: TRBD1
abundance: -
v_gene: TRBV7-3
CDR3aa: CASSRGTASNEQFF
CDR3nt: TGTGCCAGCAGCAGAGGGACAGCGTCCAATGAGCAGTTCTTC

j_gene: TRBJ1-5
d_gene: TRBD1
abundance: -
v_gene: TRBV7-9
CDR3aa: CASSPGQAYQPQHF
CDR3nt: TGTGCCAGCAGCCCCGGACAGGCATATCAGCCCCAGCATTTT

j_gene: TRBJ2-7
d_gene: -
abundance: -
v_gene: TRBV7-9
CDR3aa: CASSLAQGSEQYF
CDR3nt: TGTGCCAGCAGCTTAGCGCAGGGATCCGAGCAGTACTTC

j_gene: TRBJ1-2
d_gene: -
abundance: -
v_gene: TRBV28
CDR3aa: CASSLGLLANYGYTF
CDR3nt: TGTGCCAGCAGTTTAGGGCTGTTAGCTAACTATGGCTACACCTTC

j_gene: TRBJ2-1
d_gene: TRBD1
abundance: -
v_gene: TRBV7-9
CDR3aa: CASSLAVDTGVNEQFF
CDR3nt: TGTGCCAGCAGCTTAGCGGTCGACACAGGGGTCAATGAGCAGTTCTTC

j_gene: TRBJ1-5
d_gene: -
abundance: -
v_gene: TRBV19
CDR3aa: CASSRGGNQPQHF
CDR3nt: TGTGCCAGTAGTAGAGGAGGGAATCAGCCCCAGCATTTT

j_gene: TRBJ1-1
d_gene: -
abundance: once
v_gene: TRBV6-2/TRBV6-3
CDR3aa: CASSWRGGTEAFF
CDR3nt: TGTGCCAGCAGTTGGAGGGGGGGCACTGAAGCTTTCTTT

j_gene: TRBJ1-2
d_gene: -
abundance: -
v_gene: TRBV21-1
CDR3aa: CASSKSSGFDCGYTF
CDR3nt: TGTGCCAGCAGCAAATCCTCAGGGTTCGACTGCGGCTACACCTTC

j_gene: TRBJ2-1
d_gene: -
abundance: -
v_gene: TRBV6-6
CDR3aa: CASSYDPGRNEQFF
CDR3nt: TGTGCCAGCAGTTACGACCCAGGCCGCAATGAGCAGTTCTTC

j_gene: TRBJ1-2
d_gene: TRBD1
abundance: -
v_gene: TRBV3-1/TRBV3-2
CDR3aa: CASSLRTGAGGGYTF
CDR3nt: TGTGCCAGCAGCCTCCGGACAGGGGCCGGTGGTGGCTACACCTTC

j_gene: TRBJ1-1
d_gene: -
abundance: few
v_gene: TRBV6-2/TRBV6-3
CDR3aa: CASSFLTENTEAFF
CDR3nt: TGTGCCAGCAGTTTCCTGACAGAGAACACTGAAGCTTTCTTT

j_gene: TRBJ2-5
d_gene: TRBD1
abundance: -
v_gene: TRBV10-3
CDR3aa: CAIKDREETQYF
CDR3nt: TGTGCCATCAAAGACAGGGAAGAGACCCAGTACTTC

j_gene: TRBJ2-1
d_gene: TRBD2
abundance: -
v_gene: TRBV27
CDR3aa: CASSSGLADEQFF
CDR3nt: TGTGCCAGCAGTTCGGGACTAGCGGATGAGCAGTTCTTC